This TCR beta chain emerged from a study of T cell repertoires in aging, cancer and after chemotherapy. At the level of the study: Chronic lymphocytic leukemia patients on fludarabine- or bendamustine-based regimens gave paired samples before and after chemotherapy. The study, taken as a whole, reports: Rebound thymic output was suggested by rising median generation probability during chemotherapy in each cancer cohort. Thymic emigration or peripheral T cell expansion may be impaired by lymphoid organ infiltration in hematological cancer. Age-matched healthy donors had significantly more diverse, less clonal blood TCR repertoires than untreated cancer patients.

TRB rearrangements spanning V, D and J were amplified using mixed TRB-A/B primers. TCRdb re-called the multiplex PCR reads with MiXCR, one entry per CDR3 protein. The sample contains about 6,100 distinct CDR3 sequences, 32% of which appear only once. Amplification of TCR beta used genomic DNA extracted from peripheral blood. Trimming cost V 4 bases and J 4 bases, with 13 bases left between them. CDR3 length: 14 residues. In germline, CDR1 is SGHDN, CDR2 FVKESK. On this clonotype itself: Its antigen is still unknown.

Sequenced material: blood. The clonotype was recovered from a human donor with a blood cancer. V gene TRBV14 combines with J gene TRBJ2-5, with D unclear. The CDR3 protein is CASSPRLSGETQYF. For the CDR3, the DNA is TGTGCCAGCAGCCCCCGCCTCTCGGGAGAGACCCAGTACTTC.